This T cell receptor beta chain was recorded in a study of chemoradiotherapy in HPV16-positive cancers. Method: immunoSEQ multiplex PCR; TCRdb's copy keeps in-frame clones and lacks some. The sample contains approximately 15,000 clones, about three quarters of which appear only once. Repertoires were sampled repeatedly during chemoradiotherapy. Germline CDR1 reads MDHEN; CDR2 reads SYDVKM. The CDR3 runs 16 residues. Between the trimmed V and J ends, which lost 5 bases and 0 bases, there was a span of 14 bases. To note about this clone: What it binds is unknown.

Regarding the study as a whole: Better recurrence-free survival went with HPV-responsive T-cell expansion in HPV16-positive patients. Only a couple of HPV16-positive patients supplied the functional HPV-specificity definition.

This TCR came from a human donor with HPV-associated anogenital cancer. The chain is built from TRBV28 and TRBJ1-3; TRBD1 is a possible D gene (5 bases). The biological material was taken from a patient who underwent chemoradiotherapy. The CDR3 sequence: CASSPPTDYSGNTIYF. CDR3 nucleotides: TGTGCCAGCAGTCCCCCGACAGACTACTCTGGAAACACCATATATTTT.